This is a list of T cell receptor beta chains from one sample in a study of T cell responses to AZD1222 COVID-19 vaccine. The data were produced by immunoSEQ multiplex PCR, yet TCRdb's version contains in-frame clones alone and is incomplete. The sample holds approximately 91,000 clones, around 90% seen once. Specimen: peripheral blood, collected 28 days after the second AZD1222 dose. These receptors were collected from an adult who received the AZD1222 COVID-19 vaccine. CDR3s include the opening cysteine and the closing phenylalanine or tryptophan. The D gene is left open where the match is weak. Only part of the rows carry a size: once, few, many, or a class if the clone is expanded.

size	V	D	length	J	DNA	CDR3
.	TRBV10-1	TRBD2	15	TRBJ2-1	TGCGCCAGCAGTGACCCGGGACTAGCGGCCGATGAGCAGTTCTTC	CASSDPGLAADEQFF
.	TRBV27	TRBD1	13	TRBJ2-5	TGTGCCAGCAGTCACAGGGGCCAAGAGACCCAGTACTTC	CASSHRGQETQYF
.	TRBV3-1/TRBV3-2	.	15	TRBJ2-3	TGTGCCAGCAGCCAAGATGGGAAAAGCACAGATACGCAGTATTTT	CASSQDGKSTDTQYF
.	TRBV4-1	.	15	TRBJ2-7	TGCGCCAGCAGCCAAGGGGGCTTTGGGGTCCGCGAGCAGTACTTC	CASSQGGFGVREQYF
few	TRBV6-5	.	13	TRBJ2-7	TGTGCCAGCACGGACAGAGCTCCCTACGAGCAGTACTTC	CASTDRAPYEQYF
.	TRBV4-1	TRBD1	16	TRBJ1-6	TGCGCCAGCAGCTGGGACAGGAGCTCCTATAATTCACCCCTCCACTTT	CASSWDRSSYNSPLHF
.	TRBV4-3	.	12	TRBJ2-2	TGCGCCAGCAGCCAGGGGGGCCTGGAGCTGTTTTTT	CASSQGGLELFF
.	TRBV11-3	.	14	TRBJ1-3	TGTGCCAGCAGTGACAGGACCTCTGGAAACACCATATATTTT	CASSDRTSGNTIYF
.	TRBV7-8	.	16	TRBJ2-2	TGTGCCAGCAGCAAAGACAGGCGCCTTAGAACCGGGGAGCTGTTTTTT	CASSKDRRLRTGELFF
.	TRBV4-1	TRBD2	16	TRBJ2-1	TGCGCCAGCAGCCAAGATATAGCGGGAGTCTACAATGAGCAGTTCTTC	CASSQDIAGVYNEQFF
once	TRBV12-5	.	14	TRBJ2-7	TGTGCTAGTGGTTTGGTATACAGGACCTACGAGCAGTACTTC	CASGLVYRTYEQYF